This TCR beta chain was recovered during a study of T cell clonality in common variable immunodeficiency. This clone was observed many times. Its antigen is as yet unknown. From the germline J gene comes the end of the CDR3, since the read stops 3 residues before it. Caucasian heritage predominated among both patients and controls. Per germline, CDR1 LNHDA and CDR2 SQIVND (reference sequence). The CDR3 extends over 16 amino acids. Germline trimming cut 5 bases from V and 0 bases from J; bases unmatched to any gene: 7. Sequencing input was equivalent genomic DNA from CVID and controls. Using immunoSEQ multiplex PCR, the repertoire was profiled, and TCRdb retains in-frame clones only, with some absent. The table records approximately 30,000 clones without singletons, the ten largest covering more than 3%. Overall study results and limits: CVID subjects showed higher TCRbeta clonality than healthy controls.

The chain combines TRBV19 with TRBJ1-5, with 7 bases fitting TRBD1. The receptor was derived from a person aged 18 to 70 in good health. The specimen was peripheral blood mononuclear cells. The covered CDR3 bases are TGTGCCAGTAGTGTACAGGGGCACTATAGCAATCAGCCC. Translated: CASSVQGHYSNQP. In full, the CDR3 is CASSVQGHYSNQPQHF.